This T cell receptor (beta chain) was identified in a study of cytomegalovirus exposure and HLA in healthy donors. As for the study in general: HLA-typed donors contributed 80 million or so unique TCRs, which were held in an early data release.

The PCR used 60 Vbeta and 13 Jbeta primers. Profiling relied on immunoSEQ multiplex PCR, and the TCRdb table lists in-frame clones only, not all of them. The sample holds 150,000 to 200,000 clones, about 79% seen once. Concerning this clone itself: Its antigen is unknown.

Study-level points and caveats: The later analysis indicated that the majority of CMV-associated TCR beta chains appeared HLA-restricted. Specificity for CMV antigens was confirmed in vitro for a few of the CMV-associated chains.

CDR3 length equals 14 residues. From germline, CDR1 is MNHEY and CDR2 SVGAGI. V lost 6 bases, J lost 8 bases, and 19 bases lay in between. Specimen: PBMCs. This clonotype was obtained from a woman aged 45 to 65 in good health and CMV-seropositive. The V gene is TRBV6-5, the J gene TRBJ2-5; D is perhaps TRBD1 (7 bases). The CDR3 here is CASSPRPGGRTQYF. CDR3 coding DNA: TGTGCCAGCAGCCCACGGCCAGGGGGGCGCACCCAGTACTTC.